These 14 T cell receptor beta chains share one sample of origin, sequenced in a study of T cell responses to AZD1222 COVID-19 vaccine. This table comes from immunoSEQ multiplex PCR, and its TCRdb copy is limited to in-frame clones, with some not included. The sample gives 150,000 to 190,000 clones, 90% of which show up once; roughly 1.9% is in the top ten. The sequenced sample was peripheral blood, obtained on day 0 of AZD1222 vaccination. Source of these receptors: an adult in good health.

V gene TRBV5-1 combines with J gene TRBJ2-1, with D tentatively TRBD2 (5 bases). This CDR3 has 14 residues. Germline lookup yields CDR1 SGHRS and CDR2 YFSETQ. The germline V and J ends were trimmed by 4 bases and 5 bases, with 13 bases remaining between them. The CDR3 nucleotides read TGCGCCAGCAGCCGGGATACCGGCAACAATGAGCAGTTCTTC. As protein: CASSRDTGNNEQFF.

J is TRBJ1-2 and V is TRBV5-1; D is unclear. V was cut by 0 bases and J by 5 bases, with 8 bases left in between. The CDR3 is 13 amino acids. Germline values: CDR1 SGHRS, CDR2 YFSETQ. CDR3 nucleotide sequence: TGCGCCAGCAGCTTGGCTCCAGTATATGGCTACACCTTC. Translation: CASSLAPVYGYTF.

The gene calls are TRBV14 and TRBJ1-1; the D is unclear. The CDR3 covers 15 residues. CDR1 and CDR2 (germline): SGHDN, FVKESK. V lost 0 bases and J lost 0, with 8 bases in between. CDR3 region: CASSQEVALNTEAFF. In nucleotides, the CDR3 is TGTGCCAGCAGCCAAGAGGTCGCCTTGAACACTGAAGCTTTCTTT.

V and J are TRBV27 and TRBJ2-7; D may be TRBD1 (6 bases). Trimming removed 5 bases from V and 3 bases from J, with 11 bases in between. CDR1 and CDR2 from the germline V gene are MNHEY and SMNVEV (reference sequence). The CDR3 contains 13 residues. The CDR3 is CASSAGTHYEQYF. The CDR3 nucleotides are TGTGCCAGCAGTGCCGGGACACACTACGAGCAGTACTTC.

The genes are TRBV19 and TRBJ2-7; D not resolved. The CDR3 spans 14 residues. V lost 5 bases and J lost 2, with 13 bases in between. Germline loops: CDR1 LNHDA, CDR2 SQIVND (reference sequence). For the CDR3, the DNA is TGTGCCAGTAGTTTCGGCCCTCGGGCCTACGAGCAGTACTTC. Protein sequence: CASSFGPRAYEQYF.

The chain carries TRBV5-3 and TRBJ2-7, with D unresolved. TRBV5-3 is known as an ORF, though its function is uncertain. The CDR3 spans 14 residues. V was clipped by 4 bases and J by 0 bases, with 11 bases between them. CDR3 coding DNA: TGTGCCAGAAGCCCAGGATACTACTCCTACGAGCAGTACTTC. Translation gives CARSPGYYSYEQYF.

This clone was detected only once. Here the CDR3 reads CASSLTGPTGELFF. DNA of the CDR3: TGCGCCAGCAGCTTGACAGGGCCCACCGGGGAGCTGTTTTTT. The rearrangement links TRBV5-1 to TRBJ2-2, with a weak D call TRBD1 (6 bases). From germline, CDR1 is SGHRS and CDR2 YFSETQ. The CDR3 covers 14 residues. V was clipped by 1 base and J by 4 bases, with 8 bases between them.

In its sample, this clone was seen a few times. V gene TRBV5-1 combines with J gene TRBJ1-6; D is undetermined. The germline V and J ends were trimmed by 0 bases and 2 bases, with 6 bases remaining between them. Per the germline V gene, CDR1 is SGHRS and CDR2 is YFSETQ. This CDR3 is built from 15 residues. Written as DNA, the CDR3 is TGCGCCAGCAGCTTGGGAGGGACCTATAATTCACCCCTCCACTTT. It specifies CASSLGGTYNSPLHF. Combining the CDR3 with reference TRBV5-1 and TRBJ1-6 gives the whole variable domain KAGVTQTPRYLIKTRGQQVTLSCSPISGHRSVSWYQQTPGQGLQFLFEYFSETQRNKGNFPGRFSGRQFSNSRSEMNVSTLELGDSALYLCASSLGGTYNSPLHFGNGTRLTVT.

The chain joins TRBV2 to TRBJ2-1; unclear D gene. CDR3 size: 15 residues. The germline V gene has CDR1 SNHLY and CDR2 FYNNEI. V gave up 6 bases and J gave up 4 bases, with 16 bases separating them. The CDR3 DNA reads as TGTGCCAGCAGGGCCCGGATTTCCGAATACAATGAGCAGTTCTTC. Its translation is CASRARISEYNEQFF.

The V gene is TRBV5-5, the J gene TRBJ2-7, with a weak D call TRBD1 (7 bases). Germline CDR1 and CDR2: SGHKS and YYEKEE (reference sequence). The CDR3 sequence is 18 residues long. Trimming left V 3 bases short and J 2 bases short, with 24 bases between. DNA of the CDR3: TGTGCCAGCAGCTCCAACACTGAGCCGACAGGGAGGCCCTACGAGCAGTACTTC. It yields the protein CASSSNTEPTGRPYEQYF. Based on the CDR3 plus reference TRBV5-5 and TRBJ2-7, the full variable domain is DAGVTQSPTHLIKTRGQQVTLRCSPISGHKSVSWYQQVLGQGPQFIFQYYEKEERGRGNFPDRFSARQFPNYSSELNVNALLLGDSALYLCASSSNTEPTGRPYEQYFGPGTRLTVT.

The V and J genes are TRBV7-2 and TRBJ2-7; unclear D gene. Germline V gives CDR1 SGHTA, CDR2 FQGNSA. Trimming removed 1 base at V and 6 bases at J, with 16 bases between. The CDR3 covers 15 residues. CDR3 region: CASSLERAQLGEQYF. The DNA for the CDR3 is TGTGCCAGCAGCTTAGAAAGGGCCCAGTTGGGCGAGCAGTACTTC. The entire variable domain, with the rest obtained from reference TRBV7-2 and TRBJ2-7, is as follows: GAGVSQSPSNKVTEKGKDVELRCDPISGHTALYWYRQSLGQGLEFLIYFQGNSAPDKSGLPSDRFSAERTGGSVSTLTIQRTQQEDSAVYLCASSLERAQLGEQYFGPGTRLTVT.

The CDR3 here is CASRSRQVGEASAYNEQFF. In DNA, the CDR3 is TGCGCCAGCAGGTCTAGACAGGTTGGGGAAGCAAGCGCCTACAATGAGCAGTTCTTC. The genes are TRBV5-1 and TRBJ2-1; D perhaps matches TRBD1 (6 bases). This CDR3 spans 19 amino acids. Germline CDR1 reads SGHRS; CDR2 reads YFSETQ. V was shortened by 5 bases and J by 2 bases, with 26 bases between the two germline ends.

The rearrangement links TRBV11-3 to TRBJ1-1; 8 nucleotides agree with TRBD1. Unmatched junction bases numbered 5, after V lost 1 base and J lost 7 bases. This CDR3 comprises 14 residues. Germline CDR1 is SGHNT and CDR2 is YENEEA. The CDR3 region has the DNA TGTGCCAGCAGCTTAGGCCAGGGGGCACGTGAAGCTTTCTTT. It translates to CASSLGQGAREAFF.

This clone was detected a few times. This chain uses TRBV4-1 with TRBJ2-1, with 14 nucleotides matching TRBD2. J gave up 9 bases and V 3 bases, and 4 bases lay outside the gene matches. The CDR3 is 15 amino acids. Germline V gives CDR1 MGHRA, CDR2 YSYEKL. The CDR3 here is CASSQTSGRGGEQFF. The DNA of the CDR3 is TGCGCCAGCAGCCAGACTAGCGGGAGGGGTGGTGAGCAGTTCTTC.